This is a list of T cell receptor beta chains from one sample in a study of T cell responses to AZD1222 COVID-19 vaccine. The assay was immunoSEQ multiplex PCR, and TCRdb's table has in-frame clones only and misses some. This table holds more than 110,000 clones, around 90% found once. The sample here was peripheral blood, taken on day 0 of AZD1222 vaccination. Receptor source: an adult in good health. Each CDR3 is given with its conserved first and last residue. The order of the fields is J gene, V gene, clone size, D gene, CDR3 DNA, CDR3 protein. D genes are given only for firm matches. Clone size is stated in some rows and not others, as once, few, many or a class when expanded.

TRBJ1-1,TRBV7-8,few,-,TGTGCCAGCAGCCTAGGTCTCCCGGACACTGAAGCTTTCTTT,CASSLGLPDTEAFF
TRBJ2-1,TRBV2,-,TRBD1,TGTGCCATTTTCGCCCGCAACAGGGGGACCCACAATGAGCAGTTCTTC,CAIFARNRGTHNEQFF
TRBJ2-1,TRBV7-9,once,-,TGTGCCAGCAGCCCTACTGCCCCGGGGAATGAGCAGTTCTTC,CASSPTAPGNEQFF
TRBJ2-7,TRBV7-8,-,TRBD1,TGTGCCAGCAGCTTAGGACAGGGGAACGAGCAGTACTTC,CASSLGQGNEQYF
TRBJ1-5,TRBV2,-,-,TGTGCCAGCAATGAGGGGAGAGGCAATCAGCCCCAGCATTTT,CASNEGRGNQPQHF
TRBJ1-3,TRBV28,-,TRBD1,TGTGCCAGCAGGTCCGGGACAGGGGTCGTACTGGGAAACACCATATATTTT,CASRSGTGVVLGNTIYF
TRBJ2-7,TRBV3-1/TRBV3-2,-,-,TGTGCCAGCAGCCAGAGCCTAAAGCGGAGGACCAACTACGAGCAGTACTTC,CASSQSLKRRTNYEQYF
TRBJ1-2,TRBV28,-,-,TGTGCCAGCGAGGCGGATGGTGGCTACACCTTC,CASEADGGYTF
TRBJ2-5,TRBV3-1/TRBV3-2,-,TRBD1,TGTGCCAGCAGCCGAAGACAGGGTCCAGAGACCCAGTACTTC,CASSRRQGPETQYF
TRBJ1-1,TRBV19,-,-,TGTGCCAGTATAGGCCGAAAGTGGAACACTGAAGCTTTCTTT,CASIGRKWNTEAFF
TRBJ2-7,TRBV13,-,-,TGTGCCAGCAGCGGGGTCGTGGGTTTGAAATACGAGCAGTACTTC,CASSGVVGLKYEQYF
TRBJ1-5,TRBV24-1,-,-,TGTGCCACCAGTGATGCGACAGGCAATCAGCCCCAGCATTTT,CATSDATGNQPQHF
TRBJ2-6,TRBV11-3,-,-,TGTGCCAGCAGCTTAGTGTTCCAGGCCTCCGGGGCCAACGTCCTGACTTTC,CASSLVFQASGANVLTF
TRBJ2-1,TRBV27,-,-,TGTGCCAGCAGTCGACGGCCCCCACGGGACAATGAGCAGTTCTTC,CASSRRPPRDNEQFF
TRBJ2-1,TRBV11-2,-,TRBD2,TGTGCCAGCAGCGAACTAGCGGGCAATGAGCAGTTCTTC,CASSELAGNEQFF
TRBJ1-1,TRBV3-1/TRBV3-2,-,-,TGTGCCAGCAGCCCAGCAATTACGTTCGGCACTGAAGCTTTCTTT,CASSPAITFGTEAFF
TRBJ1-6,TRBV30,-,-,TGTGCCTGGAGTCCCTCGTCGGGGGGACGATCACCCCTCCACTTT,CAWSPSSGGRSPLHF
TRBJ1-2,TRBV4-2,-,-,TGTGCCAGCAGCCAAAACAGCAGGGATGGCTACACCTTC,CASSQNSRDGYTF